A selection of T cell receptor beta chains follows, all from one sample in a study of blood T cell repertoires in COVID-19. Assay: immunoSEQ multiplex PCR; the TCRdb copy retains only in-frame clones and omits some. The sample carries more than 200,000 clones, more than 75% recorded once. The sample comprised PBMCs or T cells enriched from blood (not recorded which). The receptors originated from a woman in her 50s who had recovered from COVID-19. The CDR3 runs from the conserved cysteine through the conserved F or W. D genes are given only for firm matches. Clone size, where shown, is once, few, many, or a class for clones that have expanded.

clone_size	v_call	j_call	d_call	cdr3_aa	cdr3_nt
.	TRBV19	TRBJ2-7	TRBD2	CATSSGLRRGLAGRRYEQYF	TGTGCCACCTCTTCGGGACTCCGAAGGGGTCTAGCGGGGCGACGCTACGAGCAGTACTTC
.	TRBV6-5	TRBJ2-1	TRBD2	CASSFGTSGNYNEQFF	TGTGCCAGCAGTTTCGGGACTAGCGGAAACTACAATGAGCAGTTCTTC
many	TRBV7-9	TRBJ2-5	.	CAIGASAQETQYF	TGTGCTATTGGGGCTAGCGCTCAAGAGACCCAGTACTTC
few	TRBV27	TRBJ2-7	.	CASSLLSGGRTNDYEQYF	TGTGCCAGCAGTTTATTGTCAGGAGGACGGACGAATGACTACGAGCAGTACTTC
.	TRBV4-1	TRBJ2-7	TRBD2	CASSQVTGELADLDYEQYF	TGCGCCAGCAGCCAAGTCACGGGGGAACTAGCGGACTTAGACTACGAGCAGTACTTC
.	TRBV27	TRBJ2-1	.	CASSATAPYNEQFF	TGTGCCAGCAGTGCCACTGCTCCCTACAATGAGCAGTTCTTC
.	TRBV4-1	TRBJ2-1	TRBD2	CASSLRTSGASYNEQFF	TGCGCCAGCAGCCTAAGGACTAGCGGGGCCTCCTACAATGAGCAGTTCTTC
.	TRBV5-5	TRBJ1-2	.	CASSFQGQGSYTF	TGTGCCAGCAGCTTTCAGGGGCAGGGGAGCTACACCTTC
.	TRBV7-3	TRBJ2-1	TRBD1	CASSPGTGNNEQFF	TGTGCCAGCAGCCCCGGGACAGGGAACAATGAGCAGTTCTTC
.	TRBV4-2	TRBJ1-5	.	CASSQDMDGGGSNQPQHF	TGTGCCAGCAGCCAAGACATGGACGGGGGTGGAAGCAATCAGCCCCAGCATTTT
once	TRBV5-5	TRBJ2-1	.	CASSLGETSLYEQFF	TGTGCCAGCAGCTTGGGGGAAACTAGTCTATATGAGCAGTTCTTC
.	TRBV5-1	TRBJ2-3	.	CASSPTTTDTQYF	TGCGCCAGCAGCCCCACCACTACAGATACGCAGTATTTT
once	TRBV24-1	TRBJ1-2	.	CATSDYSGGYTF	TGTGCCACCAGTGATTACAGCGGTGGCTACACCTTC
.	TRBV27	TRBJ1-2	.	CASGYLTTQGAGYGYTF	TGTGCCAGCGGTTATCTAACTACTCAGGGAGCGGGCTATGGCTACACCTTC
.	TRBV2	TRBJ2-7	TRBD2	CASSLKRDSYEQYF	TGTGCCAGCAGTCTGAAGCGGGACTCCTACGAGCAGTACTTC
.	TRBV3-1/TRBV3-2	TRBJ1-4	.	CASSQGLGQSKLFF	TGTGCCAGCAGCCAAGGATTGGGGCAGTCTAAACTGTTTTTT
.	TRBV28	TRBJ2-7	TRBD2	CASHGTNSYEQYF	TGTGCCAGCCACGGGACTAATTCCTACGAGCAGTACTTC
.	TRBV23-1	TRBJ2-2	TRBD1	CASDTGGATGELFF	TGCGCCAGCGACACAGGGGGCGCGACCGGGGAGCTGTTTTTT
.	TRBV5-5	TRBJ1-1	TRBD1	CASMGQGAWEAFF	TGTGCCAGCATGGGACAGGGGGCTTGGGAAGCTTTCTTT
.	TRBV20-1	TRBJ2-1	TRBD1	CSASETGEFGFF	TGCAGTGCTAGTGAGACAGGGGAGTTTGGGTTCTTC
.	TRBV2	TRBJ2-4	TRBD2	CASRAASGRGNIQYF	TGTGCCAGCAGGGCAGCTAGCGGGAGAGGGAACATTCAGTACTTC
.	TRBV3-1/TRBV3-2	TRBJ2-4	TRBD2	CASSQGGGSGNIQYF	TGTGCCAGCAGCCAAGGAGGCGGGAGTGGAAACATTCAGTACTTC
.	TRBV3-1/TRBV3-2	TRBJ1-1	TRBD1	CASSKNFKQGHGPEAFF	TGTGCCAGCAGCAAAAATTTCAAACAGGGGCATGGGCCCGAAGCTTTCTTT
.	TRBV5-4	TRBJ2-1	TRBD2	CASSLPGLAGVQQFF	TGTGCCAGCAGCCTCCCGGGACTAGCAGGAGTGCAGCAGTTCTTC
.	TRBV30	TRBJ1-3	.	CAWRTGWSGNTIYF	TGTGCCTGGAGGACAGGTTGGTCTGGAAACACCATATATTTT
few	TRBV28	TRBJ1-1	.	CASSPPRYRLRLEAFF	TGTGCCAGCAGTCCCCCCCGGTACCGCTTGAGGTTGGAAGCTTTCTTT
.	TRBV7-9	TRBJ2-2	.	CASRPNPVRGSGELFF	TGTGCCAGCAGACCTAACCCGGTTCGAGGGTCCGGGGAGCTGTTTTTT
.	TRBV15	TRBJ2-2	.	CAIRPGRDGGTGELFF	TGTGCCATACGACCCGGCCGGGATGGTGGCACCGGGGAGCTGTTTTTT
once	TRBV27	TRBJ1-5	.	CASSFSGLNQPQHF	TGTGCCAGCAGTTTCTCCGGACTCAATCAGCCCCAGCATTTT
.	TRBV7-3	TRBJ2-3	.	CASSLGLPTDTQYF	TGTGCCAGCAGCCTTGGACTCCCCACAGATACGCAGTATTTT
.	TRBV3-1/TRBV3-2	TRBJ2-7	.	CASSQLRGEQYF	TGTGCCAGCAGCCAACTGAGGGGGGAGCAGTACTTC
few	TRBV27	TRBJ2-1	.	CASTPGTLGNEQFF	TGTGCCAGCACCCCCGGGACTCTTGGCAATGAGCAGTTCTTC